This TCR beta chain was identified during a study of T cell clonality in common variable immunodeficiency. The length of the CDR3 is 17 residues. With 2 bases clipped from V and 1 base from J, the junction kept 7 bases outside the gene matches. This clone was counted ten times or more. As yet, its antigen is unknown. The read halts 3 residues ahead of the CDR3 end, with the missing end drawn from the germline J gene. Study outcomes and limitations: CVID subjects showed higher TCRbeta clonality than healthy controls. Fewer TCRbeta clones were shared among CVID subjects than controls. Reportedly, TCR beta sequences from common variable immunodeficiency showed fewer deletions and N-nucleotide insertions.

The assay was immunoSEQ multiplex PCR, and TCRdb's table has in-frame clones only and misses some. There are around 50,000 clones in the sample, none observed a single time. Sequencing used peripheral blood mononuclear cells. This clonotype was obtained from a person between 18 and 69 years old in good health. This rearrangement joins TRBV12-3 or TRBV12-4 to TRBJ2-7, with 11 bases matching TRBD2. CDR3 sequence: CASSLYTRLAGSYEQYF. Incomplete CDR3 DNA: TGTGCCAGCAGTTTATACACCCGACTAGCGGGATCCTACGAG.